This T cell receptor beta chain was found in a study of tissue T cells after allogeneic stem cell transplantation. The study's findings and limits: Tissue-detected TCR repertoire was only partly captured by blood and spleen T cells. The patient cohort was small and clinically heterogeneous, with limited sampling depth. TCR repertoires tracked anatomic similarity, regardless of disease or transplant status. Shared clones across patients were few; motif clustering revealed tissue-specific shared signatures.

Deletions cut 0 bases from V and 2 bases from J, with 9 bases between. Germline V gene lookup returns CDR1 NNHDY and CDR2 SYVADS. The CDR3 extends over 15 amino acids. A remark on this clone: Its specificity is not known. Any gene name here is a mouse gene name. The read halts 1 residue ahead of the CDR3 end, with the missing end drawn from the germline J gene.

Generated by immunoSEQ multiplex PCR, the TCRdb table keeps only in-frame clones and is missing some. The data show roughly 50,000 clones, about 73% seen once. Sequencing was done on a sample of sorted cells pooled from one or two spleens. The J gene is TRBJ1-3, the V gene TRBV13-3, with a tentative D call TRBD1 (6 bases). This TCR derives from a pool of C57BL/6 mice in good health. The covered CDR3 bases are TGTGCCAGCAGTGATGCTACAGGGACTGGAAATACGCTCTAT. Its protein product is CASSDATGTGNTLY. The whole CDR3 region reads CASSDATGTGNTLYF.